Described below is a single TCR beta chain sequence and its context. Antigen: not known. The data are from a study of T cell responses to AZD1222 COVID-19 vaccine. Overall study context: Pooling of second doses given at about 4 or about 12 weeks was done. Study-wide results and limits: Following two doses of AZD1222, Spike-specific TCR breadth and depth rose. Females made up more of the donors, who were largely white British, and clonal diversity may have come out too low.

Some clones are missing from TCRdb's copy, which holds only in-frame ones; the method was immunoSEQ multiplex PCR. The sample has 130,000 or so clones; under 90% are singletons. The germline gives CDR1 LGHDT, CDR2 YNNKEL (reference sequence). The CDR3 contains 14 residues. With V trimmed by 5 bases and J by 3 bases, 2 bases remained unmatched. The material was peripheral blood, obtained on day 0 of AZD1222 vaccination. This receptor was obtained from an adult in good health. This sequence joins TRBV3-1 (or the pseudogene TRBV3-2) and TRBJ2-7; 12 bases match TRBD2. Here the CDR3 DNA reads TGTGCCAGCAGCACTAGCGGGGGGAACTACGAGCAGTACTTC. The encoded protein is CASSTSGGNYEQYF.